This paragraph reports one TCR beta chain. What it binds is not known. This entry comes from a study of cytomegalovirus exposure and HLA in healthy donors. Study-wide findings and caveats: Across donors, most TCRs were seen rarely, yet some public ones were widespread.

Clones were read by immunoSEQ multiplex PCR, and TCRdb kept only the in-frame ones, dropping some. The data show about 63,000 clones, 89% seen once. The V gene's germline CDR1 is ENHRY and CDR2 SYGVKD. CDR3 length equals 14 residues. The germline V and J ends were trimmed by 4 bases and 3 bases, with 12 bases remaining between them. This chain uses TRBV10-3 with TRBJ1-1; D is perhaps TRBD1 (6 bases). The clonotype originates from a young woman in good health and CMV-seronegative. Sequencing input: PBMCs. This chain's CDR3 is CAISARDIDTEAFF. The CDR3 nucleotides are TGTGCCATCAGTGCACGGGACATCGACACTGAAGCTTTCTTT.